The 31 T cell receptor beta chains given below trace back to one sample, sequenced in a study of CD8+ T cells in alopecia areata listed by TCRdb under 2018. Libraries were built with the immunoSEQ multiplex PCR assay. RNA was extracted from all samples and reverse transcribed into cDNA as template for TCR sequencing. TCRdb's version of the immuneACCESS table is confined to in-frame rearrangements and falls short of the full clone set. An unresolved V gene accounts for under half of the shortfall where checked; the remainder is of unknown origin. The sample contains about 200,000 clones, 45% to 65% of them found a single time. The leading ten clones occupy roughly 3.3% of the sample. In the paper's terms, the time point label means: about 4 weeks on oral tofacitinib. The sample's treatment or condition label, decoded: oral pan-JAK inhibitor, 5-10 mg twice daily. The sample was CD4+ T cells sorted from blood, taken at week 4, from a patient treated with tofacitinib. The receptors were sampled from a human donor with alopecia areata.

The chain joins TRBV18 to TRBJ2-6, with TRBD1 identical over 9 bases. CDR3 length equals 19 residues. V lost 2 bases to trimming and J lost 0 bases; unmatched junction nucleotides: 8. The V gene's germline CDR1 is KGHSH and CDR2 LQKENI. CDR3 coding DNA: TGTGCCAGCTCACCAATCGGGACAGGGCGCAACTCTGGGGCCAACGTCCTGACTTTC. Protein: CASSPIGTGRNSGANVLTF.

This clone was seen more than once but under ten times. V usage is TRBV19 and J usage is TRBJ2-5; no firm D call. CDR3 size: 13 residues. Germline CDR1 is LNHDA and CDR2 is SQIVND (reference sequence). V lost 5 bases and J lost 5, with 12 bases in between. The DNA of the CDR3 is TGTGCCAGTAGTCGCCCGGGCGGCGAGACCCAGTACTTC. It encodes CASSRPGGETQYF.

This clone was detected once. This sequence joins TRBV18 and TRBJ2-1; D not resolved. Germline V gene lookup returns CDR1 KGHSH and CDR2 LQKENI. Trimming stripped 5 bases from V and 4 bases from J, with 6 bases between. The CDR3 runs to 12 residues. This chain's CDR3 is CASSVAYNEQFF. DNA of the CDR3: TGTGCCAGCTCAGTAGCTTACAATGAGCAGTTCTTC.

V usage is TRBV7-6 and J usage is TRBJ2-7; D gene unclear. This CDR3 has 11 residues. V was shortened by 5 bases and J by 3 bases, with 5 bases between the two germline ends. Looked up from germline, CDR1 is SGHVS and CDR2 is FNYEAQ. CDR3 region: CASSLRYEQYF. The CDR3 region has the DNA TGTGCCAGCAGCCTACGCTACGAGCAGTACTTC.

The rearrangement uses TRBV5-4 and TRBJ2-7; 8 nucleotides line up with TRBD2. Trimming at V came to 4 bases and at J to 0 bases, leaving 9 bases not matched to a gene. Germline V gene lookup returns CDR1 SGHNT and CDR2 YYREEE (reference sequence). There are 16 residues in the CDR3. The CDR3 protein is CASSIGGGLSSYEQYF. Written as DNA, the CDR3 is TGTGCCAGCAGCATCGGGGGGGGACTGAGCTCCTACGAGCAGTACTTC.

In its sample, this clone was seen once. The genes are TRBV29-1 and TRBJ2-5; D is possibly TRBD2 (5 bases). From germline, CDR1 is SQVTM and CDR2 ANQGSEA. CDR3 length: 17 residues. V was pared by 6 bases and J by 4 bases, with 27 bases between. Written as DNA, the CDR3 is TGCAGCGTGGGTCGGGGATTGTCTTTAACGGACGGAGAGACCCAGTACTTC. Amino acids: CSVGRGLSLTDGETQYF.

Worth noting for this clone: Other DNA sequences of this sample code for an identical CDR3. This chain uses TRBV7-2 with TRBJ2-7; D may be TRBD2 (6 bases). Germline assignment: CDR1 SGHTA and CDR2 FQGNSA. V was cut by 1 base and J by 0 bases, with 7 bases left in between. This CDR3 region has 14 residues. CDR3 sequence: CASSLDGSSYEQYF. CDR3 sequence (DNA): TGTGCCAGCAGCTTAGACGGGAGCTCCTACGAGCAGTACTTC.

The chain links TRBV9 to TRBJ2-3, with D possibly matching TRBD1 (6 bases). CDR3 size: 14 residues. V dropped 4 bases and J dropped 4 bases, with 13 bases sitting between them. Germline CDR1 reads SGDLS; CDR2 reads YYNGEE. The CDR3 protein is CASSTRQDPDTQYF. CDR3 nucleotides: TGTGCCAGCAGCACCCGACAGGATCCAGATACGCAGTATTTT.

The rearrangement links TRBV29-1 to TRBJ2-5; 8 bases are a match to TRBD1. The V segment lost 3 bases and the J segment 9 bases; nucleotides outside the gene matches: 6. CDR1 SQVTM and CDR2 ANQGSEA come from the germline V gene. The length of the CDR3 is 12 residues. The CDR3 DNA reads TGCAGCGTTGATAGGGACAGGACCCCCCAGTACTTC. This codes for CSVDRDRTPQYF.

This clone was found once. This chain uses TRBV7-2 with TRBJ1-2, with a tentative D call TRBD1 (5 bases). The germline V and J ends were trimmed by 1 base and 3 bases, with 9 bases remaining between them. The CDR3 is 14 amino acids. In germline, CDR1 is SGHTA, CDR2 FQGNSA. The CDR3 spells CASSLGKGDYGYTF. The CDR3 bases are TGTGCCAGCAGCTTAGGGAAAGGGGACTATGGCTACACCTTC.

This clone was seen a handful of times. The rearrangement uses TRBV20-1 and TRBJ2-2; D is unresolved. The CDR3 spans 11 residues. Germline V gives CDR1 DFQATT, CDR2 SNEGSKA (reference sequence). V lost 5 bases and J 6 bases, leaving 7 bases between the germline ends. Written as DNA, the CDR3 is TGCAGTGCTCGTGGCCCCGGGGAGCTGTTTTTT. Translation gives CSARGPGELFF.

The chain is built from TRBV30 and TRBJ1-2; 9 nucleotides align to TRBD1. Germline values: CDR1 GTSNPN, CDR2 SVGIG (reference sequence). The CDR3 length is 13 residues. V lost 2 bases to trimming and J lost 4 bases; unmatched junction nucleotides: 2. The CDR3 sequence: CAWSRQGGYGYTF. DNA of the CDR3: TGTGCCTGGAGTCGACAGGGGGGCTATGGCTACACCTTC.

V and J are TRBV28 and TRBJ1-1; D might be TRBD1 (5 bases). Trimming removed 6 bases from V and 0 bases from J, with 26 bases in between. This CDR3 is 19 amino acids long. Germline CDR1 and CDR2: MDHEN and SYDVKM. CDR3 sequence: CASRPYRRGRQSMNTEAFF. CDR3 coding DNA: TGTGCCAGCAGACCTTATAGGAGAGGAAGACAGAGCATGAACACTGAAGCTTTCTTT.

The chain uses TRBV7-8 and TRBJ1-1; no clear D. Germline V gene lookup returns CDR1 SGHVS and CDR2 FQNEAQ. V lost 7 bases and J 2 bases, leaving 20 bases between the germline ends. The CDR3 covers 16 residues. The CDR3 loop reads CASTLSHLAANTEAFF. CDR3 nucleotide sequence: TGTGCCAGCACCCTCTCACACCTGGCAGCCAACACTGAAGCTTTCTTT.

This chain uses TRBV29-1 with TRBJ1-1; D unresolved. The CDR3 totals 13 residues. Germline V gives CDR1 SQVTM, CDR2 ANQGSEA. V lost 4 bases and J lost 4, with 13 bases in between. The CDR3 is CSVGEDTLTEAFF. The DNA of the CDR3 is TGCAGCGTTGGCGAAGACACACTCACTGAAGCTTTCTTT.

V is TRBV19 and J is TRBJ2-5; D perhaps matches TRBD1 (5 bases). The CDR3 is 15 amino acids. In germline, CDR1 is LNHDA, CDR2 SQIVND (reference sequence). The ends were cut back, 3 bases at V and 2 bases at J, with 13 bases in the middle. CDR3 nucleotides: TGTGCCAGTAGTATTCTGGGGCAGCCGCAAGAGACCCAGTACTTC. It encodes CASSILGQPQETQYF.

The chain recombines TRBV11-2 with TRBJ2-5; 9 bases align to TRBD2. CDR1 SGHAT and CDR2 FQNNGV come from the germline V gene. CDR3 size: 15 residues. With V trimmed by 5 bases and J by 4 bases, 8 bases remained unmatched. The CDR3 region is CASSRGPAGGETQYF. CDR3 nucleotides: TGTGCCAGCAGCCGTGGCCCAGCGGGGGGAGAGACCCAGTACTTC.

In its sample, this clone was seen once. This chain connects TRBV25-1 to TRBJ2-3; TRBD2 matches 9 bases. V dropped 3 bases and J dropped 2; count of bases not matched to a gene: 9. The germline CDR1 and CDR2 sequences are MGHDK and SYGVNS. The CDR3 sequence is 17 residues long. CDR3 DNA sequence: TGTGCCAGCAGTGAGGGAAAGCGGGGGGCCGACACAGATACGCAGTATTTT. Its translation: CASSEGKRGADTDTQYF. The variable domain in full, with the rest retrieved from reference TRBV25-1 and TRBJ2-3, is EADIYQTPRYLVIGTGKKITLECSQTMGHDKMYWYQQDPGMELHLIHYSYGVNSTEKGDLSSESTVSRIRTEHFPLTLESARPSHTSQYLCASSEGKRGADTDTQYFGPGTRLTVL.

The V gene is TRBV29-1, the J gene TRBJ2-5, with 10 bases fitting TRBD1. CDR1 is SQVTM and CDR2 is ANQGSEA in the germline V gene. V lost 3 bases and J lost 4; bases outside the gene matches: 5. The CDR3 totals 14 residues. DNA for the CDR3: TGCAGCGTTGAGGTGACAGGGGGCCGAGAGACCCAGTACTTC. It translates to CSVEVTGGRETQYF.

This clone showed up just once. This chain uses TRBV11-2 with TRBJ2-7, with 9 bases that match TRBD2. The CDR3 loop spans 13 amino acids. The germline gives CDR1 SGHAT, CDR2 FQNNGV. After removal of 5 bases from V and 4 bases from J, the junction contained 3 bases not matched to a gene. CDR3 DNA: TGTGCCAGCAGCGTGGGACTAGCATACGAGCAGTACTTC. Translated, it gives CASSVGLAYEQYF.

The chain uses TRBV4-2 and TRBJ1-2, with D unresolved. The V and J ends lost 2 bases and 6 bases respectively, with 7 bases between them. The CDR3 contains 12 residues. Germline-derived CDR1 and CDR2 are LGHNA and YNFKEQ. CDR3 DNA sequence: TGTGCCAGCAGCCAATACAGAGATGGCTACACCTTC. It codes for CASSQYRDGYTF.

The chain uses TRBV4-1 and TRBJ2-7; perhaps TRBD2 as D (7 bases). V lost 0 bases and J 9 bases, leaving 21 bases between the germline ends. Germline V gives CDR1 MGHRA, CDR2 YSYEKL. This CDR3 spans 16 amino acids. CDR3 sequence (DNA): TGCGCCAGCAGCCAAGACGCCGCGGGGGCCCGAATGGGGCAGTACTTC. This encodes CASSQDAAGARMGQYF.

The chain couples TRBV25-1 to TRBJ2-3, with 11 bases aligning to TRBD1. V gave up 4 bases and J gave up 6 bases; unmatched junction bases: 9. The CDR3 totals 16 residues. CDR1 is MGHDK and CDR2 is SYGVNS in the germline V gene. The CDR3 here is CASSARTGGGVDTQYF. The CDR3 nucleotides are TGTGCCAGCAGTGCCAGGACAGGGGGCGGCGTTGATACGCAGTATTTT. Full variable domain (missing parts from reference TRBV25-1 and TRBJ2-3): EADIYQTPRYLVIGTGKKITLECSQTMGHDKMYWYQQDPGMELHLIHYSYGVNSTEKGDLSSESTVSRIRTEHFPLTLESARPSHTSQYLCASSARTGGGVDTQYFGPGTRLTVL.

This clone was picked up a small number of times. This sequence joins TRBV9 and TRBJ2-6; D may be TRBD2 (6 bases). CDR1 is SGDLS and CDR2 is YYNGEE in the germline V gene. V dropped 3 bases and J dropped 0 bases, with 13 bases sitting between them. The CDR3 contains 17 residues. The CDR3 is CASSDRDFNSGANVLTF. The CDR3 nucleotides are TGTGCCAGCAGCGACCGGGACTTCAACTCTGGGGCCAACGTCCTGACTTTC.

This clone occurred a few times. V and J are TRBV29-1 and TRBJ1-4, with TRBD1 matching over 8 bases. V gave up 6 bases and J gave up 5 bases; unmatched junction bases: 11. The CDR3 has 15 amino acids. Germline CDR1 is SQVTM and CDR2 is ANQGSEA. CDR3: CSVQKGDRFNEKLFF. Written as DNA, the CDR3 is TGCAGCGTCCAAAAGGGGGACAGGTTCAATGAAAAACTGTTTTTT.

V and J are TRBV6-5 and TRBJ1-6, with D unresolved. The CDR3 loop spans 14 amino acids. Trimming shortened V by 4 bases and J by 7 bases, and 11 bases separated the two germline ends. Germline V gene lookup returns CDR1 MNHEY and CDR2 SVGAGI. The CDR3 loop reads CASSSGSRNSPLHF. CDR3 coding DNA: TGTGCCAGCAGTTCTGGGTCTCGGAATTCACCCCTCCACTTT.

This clone was seen a few times. The chain combines TRBV7-2 with TRBJ2-7; 11 nucleotides align to TRBD1. The germline CDR1 and CDR2 sequences are SGHTA and FQGNSA. J gave up 3 bases and V 1 base, and 5 bases lay outside the gene matches. The CDR3 is made up of 16 amino acids. The CDR3 sequence: CASSLGTGGAGYEQYF. The CDR3 region has the DNA TGTGCCAGCAGCTTAGGGACAGGGGGCGCAGGCTACGAGCAGTACTTC.

The chain carries TRBV25-1 and TRBJ1-2; 8 bases line up with TRBD1. V trimming: 7 bases; J trimming: 5 bases; junction bases outside the gene matches: 6. The germline V gene encodes CDR1 MGHDK and CDR2 SYGVNS. The CDR3 has 13 amino acids. CDR3 in amino acids: CASTADRVYGYTF. The CDR3 DNA reads as TGTGCCAGCACCGCGGACAGGGTGTATGGCTACACCTTC.

The chain employs TRBV29-1 and TRBJ2-3, with TRBD1 matching over 7 bases. V was clipped by 6 bases and J by 6 bases; unmatched bases: 15. The CDR3 totals 15 residues. Germline lookup yields CDR1 SQVTM and CDR2 ANQGSEA. This CDR3 is CSVFPGQRLWDTQYF. The CDR3 DNA reads TGCAGCGTGTTCCCGGGACAGAGGCTATGGGATACGCAGTATTTT.

The chain employs TRBV6-1 and TRBJ1-1; TRBD1 matches 8 bases. V was pared by 3 bases and J by 0 bases, with 3 bases of the junction left unmatched. The CDR3 covers 15 residues. CDR1 MNHNS and CDR2 SASEGT come from the germline V gene. The CDR3 bases are TGTGCCAGCAGTGAGATGGGACAGGTGAACACTGAAGCTTTCTTT. Translated, it gives CASSEMGQVNTEAFF.

This clone has only a few counts. The gene calls are TRBV6-6 and TRBJ2-7, with 12 bases identical to TRBD1. V was pared by 5 bases and J by 4 bases, with 6 bases of the junction left unmatched. This CDR3 region has 15 residues. The germline CDR1 and CDR2 sequences are MNHNY and SVGAGI (reference sequence). CDR3 sequence: CASSPPGQGAYEQYF. CDR3 coding DNA: TGTGCCAGCAGTCCACCGGGACAGGGGGCTTACGAGCAGTACTTC.